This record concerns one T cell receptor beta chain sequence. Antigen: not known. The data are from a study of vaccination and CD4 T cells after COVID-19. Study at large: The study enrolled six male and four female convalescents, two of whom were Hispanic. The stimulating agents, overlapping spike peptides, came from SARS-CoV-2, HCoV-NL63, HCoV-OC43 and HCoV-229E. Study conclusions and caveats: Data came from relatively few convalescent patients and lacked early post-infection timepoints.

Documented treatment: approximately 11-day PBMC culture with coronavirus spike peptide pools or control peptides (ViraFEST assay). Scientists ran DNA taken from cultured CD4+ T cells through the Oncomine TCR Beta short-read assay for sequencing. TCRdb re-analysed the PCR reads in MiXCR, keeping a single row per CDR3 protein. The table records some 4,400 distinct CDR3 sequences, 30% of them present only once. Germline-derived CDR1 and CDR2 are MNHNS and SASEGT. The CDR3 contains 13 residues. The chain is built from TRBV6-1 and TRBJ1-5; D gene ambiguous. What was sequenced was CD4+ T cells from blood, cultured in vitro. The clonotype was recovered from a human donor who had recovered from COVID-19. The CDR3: CAAQRESNQPQHF. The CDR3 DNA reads TGTGCGGCACAGCGTGAAAGTAATCAGCCCCAGCATTTT.